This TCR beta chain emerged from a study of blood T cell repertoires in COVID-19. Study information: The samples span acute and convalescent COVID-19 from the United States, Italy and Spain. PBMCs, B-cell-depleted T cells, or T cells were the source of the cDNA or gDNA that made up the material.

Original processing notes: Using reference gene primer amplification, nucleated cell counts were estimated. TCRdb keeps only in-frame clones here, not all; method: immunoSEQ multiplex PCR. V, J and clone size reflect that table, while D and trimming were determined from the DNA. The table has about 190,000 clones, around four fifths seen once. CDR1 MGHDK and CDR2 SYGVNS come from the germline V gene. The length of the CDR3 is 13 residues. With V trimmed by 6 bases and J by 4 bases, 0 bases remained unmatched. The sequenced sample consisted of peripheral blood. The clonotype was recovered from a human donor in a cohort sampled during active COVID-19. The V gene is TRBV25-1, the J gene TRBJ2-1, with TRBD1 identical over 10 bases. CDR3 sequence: CASRGQGYNEQFF. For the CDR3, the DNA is TGTGCCAGCAGGGGACAGGGGTACAATGAGCAGTTCTTC.